This T cell receptor beta chain was documented in a study of Graves' ophthalmopathy and Graves' hyperthyroidism. Overall study results and limits: Appearing in blood as well were most expanded thyroid clonotypes above 0.001 frequency.

TCR beta CDR3 amplification used RNA transcripts. HTBI primers served in a first-round RT-PCR, which a second-round multiplex PCR followed. TCRdb reprocessed the multiplex PCR reads with MiXCR, giving one entry per CDR3 protein. The sample lists hundreds of thousands of distinct CDR3 sequences, about 22% occurring once. This clonotype was counted ten times or more. Its antigen is not identified. In donors with ophthalmopathy, activity was moderate-to-severe, with CAS ≥3, NOSPECS ≥4 and duration under 3 months. Diagnostic conclusions were grounded in clinical symptoms, serum thyroxine, TRAb, thyroid ultrasound and orbital computed tomography. PBMCs had their origin in fresh peripheral blood (approximately 10 ml). The CDR3 totals 18 residues. Looked up from germline, CDR1 is MGHDK and CDR2 is SYGVNS. The ends were cut back, 4 bases at V and 0 bases at J, with 19 bases in the middle.

The sample consisted of peripheral blood. The TCR was taken from a woman aged 50 to 60 with Graves' ophthalmopathy. This rearrangement joins TRBV25-1 to TRBJ1-3, with D perhaps TRBD1 (6 bases). This CDR3 reads CASSGGAAPLRSGNTIYF. The CDR3 DNA follows: TGTGCCAGCAGTGGGGGGGCCGCCCCACTTCGCTCTGGAAACACCATATATTTT.